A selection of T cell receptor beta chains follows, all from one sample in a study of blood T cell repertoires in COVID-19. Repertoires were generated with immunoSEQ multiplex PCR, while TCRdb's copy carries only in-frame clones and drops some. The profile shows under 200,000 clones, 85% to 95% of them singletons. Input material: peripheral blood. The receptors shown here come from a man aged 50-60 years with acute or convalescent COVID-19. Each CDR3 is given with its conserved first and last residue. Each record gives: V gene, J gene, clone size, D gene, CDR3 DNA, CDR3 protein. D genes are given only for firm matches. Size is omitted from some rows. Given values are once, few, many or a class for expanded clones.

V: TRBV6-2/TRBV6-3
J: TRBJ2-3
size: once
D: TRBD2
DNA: TGTGCCAGCAGTTATGGGGCGGGAGTCGGCACAGATACGCAGTATTTT
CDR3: CASSYGAGVGTDTQYF

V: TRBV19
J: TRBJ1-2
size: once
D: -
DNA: TGTGCCAGTAGTAGCTCGTACGAGAGCTATGGCTACACCTTC
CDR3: CASSSSYESYGYTF

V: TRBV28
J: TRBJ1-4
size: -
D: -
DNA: TGTGCCAGCGGAGGGTCTAATGAAAAACTGTTTTTT
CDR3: CASGGSNEKLFF

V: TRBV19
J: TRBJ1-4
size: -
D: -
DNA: TGTGCCAGTAGCCCACAGCTTGATGAAAAACTGTTTTTT
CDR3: CASSPQLDEKLFF

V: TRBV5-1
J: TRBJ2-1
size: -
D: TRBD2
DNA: TGCGCCAGCAGCTTGGGACTAGCGGGAACCTACAATGAGCAGTTCTTC
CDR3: CASSLGLAGTYNEQFF

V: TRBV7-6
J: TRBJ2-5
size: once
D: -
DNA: TGTGCCAGCAGCTTGAGGGCACAAGAGACCCAGTACTTC
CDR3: CASSLRAQETQYF

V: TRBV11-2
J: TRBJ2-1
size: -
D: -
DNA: TGTGCCAGCAGCTTCCCCTCAGCGGGTCCATCCTACAATGAGCAGTTCTTC
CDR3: CASSFPSAGPSYNEQFF

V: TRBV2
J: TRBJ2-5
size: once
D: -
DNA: TGTGCCAGCAGTGTACGGCAGGAAGGGGGCCAGTACTTC
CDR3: CASSVRQEGGQYF

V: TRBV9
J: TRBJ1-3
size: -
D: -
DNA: TGTGCCAGCAGCGTAGGGGGAGGGTTCTCTGGAAACACCATATATTTT
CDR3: CASSVGGGFSGNTIYF

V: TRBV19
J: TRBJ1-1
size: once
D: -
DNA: TGTGCCAGTAGTATATACCACGGGGGGACAAGGACTGAAGCTTTCTTT
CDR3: CASSIYHGGTRTEAFF

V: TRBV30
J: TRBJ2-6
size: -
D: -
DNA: TGTGCCTGGAGTAGGGAGCGGGTCAGCTCTGGGGCCAACGTCCTGACTTTC
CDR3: CAWSRERVSSGANVLTF

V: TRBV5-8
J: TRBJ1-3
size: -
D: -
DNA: TGTGCCAGCAGCTTGGCCCAAGATACAGTCTTCTCTGGAAACACCATATATTTT
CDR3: CASSLAQDTVFSGNTIYF

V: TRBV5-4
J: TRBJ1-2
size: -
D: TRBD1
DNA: TGTGCCAGCAGCTGGGGACAGGGGGATGGCTACACCTTC
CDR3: CASSWGQGDGYTF

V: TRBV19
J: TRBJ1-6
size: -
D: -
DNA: TGTGCCAGTAGTCCCGGTGCGAGCTCCTATAATTCACCCCTCCACTTT
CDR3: CASSPGASSYNSPLHF

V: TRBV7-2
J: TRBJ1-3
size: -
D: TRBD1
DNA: TGTGCCAGCAGCTTAGCGCTGGACAGGGCTGGAAACACCATATATTTT
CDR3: CASSLALDRAGNTIYF

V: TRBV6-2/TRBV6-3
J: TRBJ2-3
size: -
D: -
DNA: TGTGCCAGCAGTGGACAGCTGAGCACAGATACGCAGTATTTT
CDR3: CASSGQLSTDTQYF

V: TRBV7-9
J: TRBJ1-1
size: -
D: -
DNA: TGTGCCAGCAGCAAGACAGAGAACACTGAAGCTTTCTTT
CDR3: CASSKTENTEAFF

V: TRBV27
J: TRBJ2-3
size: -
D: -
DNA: TGTGCCAGCAGTTCGAGAGGTGCGCAGTATTTT
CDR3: CASSSRGAQYF

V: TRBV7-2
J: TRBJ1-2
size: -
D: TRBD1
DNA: TGTGCCAGCAGCCCTGGGACAGGGGGTTCGGGCTACACCTTC
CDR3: CASSPGTGGSGYTF

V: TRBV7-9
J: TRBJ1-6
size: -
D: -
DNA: TGTGCCAGCAGCTCCACCTACGGGACTGGTAATTCACCCCTCCACTTT
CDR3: CASSSTYGTGNSPLHF

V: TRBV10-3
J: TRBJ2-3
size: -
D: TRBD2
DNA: TGTGCCATCAGTGAAGGGTCGTTAGCGGGGTGGTCAGATACGCAGTATTTT
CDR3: CAISEGSLAGWSDTQYF

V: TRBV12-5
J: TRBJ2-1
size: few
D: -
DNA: TGTGCTAGTGGTTTTGACGCGGGTTCTGAGCAGTTCTTC
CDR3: CASGFDAGSEQFF

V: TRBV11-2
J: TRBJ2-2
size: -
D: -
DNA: TGTGCCAGCAGCTTAGTACTAGCAAGGAACACCGGGGAGCTGTTTTTT
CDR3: CASSLVLARNTGELFF

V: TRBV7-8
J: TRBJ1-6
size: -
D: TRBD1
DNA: TGTGCCAGCAGCTTAGCAGGACAGGGATCACCCCTCCACTTT
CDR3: CASSLAGQGSPLHF

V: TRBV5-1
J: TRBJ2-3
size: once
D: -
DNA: TGCGCCAGCAGCTCGGGGGTGAGCACAGATACGCAGTATTTT
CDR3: CASSSGVSTDTQYF

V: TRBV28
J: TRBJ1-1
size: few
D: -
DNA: TGTGCCAGCACCCCCAGGGGAACGGGGACTGAAGCTTTCTTT
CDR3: CASTPRGTGTEAFF

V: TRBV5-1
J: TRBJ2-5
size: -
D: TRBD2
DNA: TGCGCCAGCAGCCAGGGACTAGCGGGAGCTCAAGAGACCCAGTACTTC
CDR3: CASSQGLAGAQETQYF

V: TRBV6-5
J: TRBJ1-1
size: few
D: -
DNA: TGTGCCAGCAGAAGACAGGAGAACACTGAAGCTTTCTTT
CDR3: CASRRQENTEAFF

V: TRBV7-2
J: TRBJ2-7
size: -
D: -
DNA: TGTGCCAGCAGCTTAGGATTCGGCAGGGACTACGAGCAGTACTTC
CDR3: CASSLGFGRDYEQYF

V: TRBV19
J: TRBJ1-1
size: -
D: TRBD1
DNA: TGTGCCAGTAGTATTCCAGAGACAGGGGTCGGGACTGAAGCTTTCTTT
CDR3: CASSIPETGVGTEAFF

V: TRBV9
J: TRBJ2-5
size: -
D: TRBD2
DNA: TGTGCCAGCAGCCTACCGACTAGCGGGGGTTCAGAGACCCAGTACTTC
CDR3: CASSLPTSGGSETQYF

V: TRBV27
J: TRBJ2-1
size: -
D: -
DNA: TGTGCCAGCAGTCCGACTTCTTGGTATGAGCAGTTCTTC
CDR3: CASSPTSWYEQFF

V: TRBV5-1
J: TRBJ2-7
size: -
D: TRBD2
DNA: TGCGCCAGCAGCATCTGGACTAGCGGGGTTACGAGGGAGCAGTACTTC
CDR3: CASSIWTSGVTREQYF

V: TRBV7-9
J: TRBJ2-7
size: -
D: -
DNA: TGTGCCAGCAGCGGACTGGGGGCAAGGTGGTACGAGCAGTACTTC
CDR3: CASSGLGARWYEQYF

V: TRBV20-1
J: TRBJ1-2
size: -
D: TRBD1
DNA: TGCAGTGCTAGTGCCCTGGACAGGACCACCTATGGCTACACCTTC
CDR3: CSASALDRTTYGYTF

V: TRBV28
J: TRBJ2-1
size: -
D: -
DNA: TGTGCCAGCAGTTTATGGAAAGGGGGTCGTAATGAGCAGTTCTTC
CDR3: CASSLWKGGRNEQFF

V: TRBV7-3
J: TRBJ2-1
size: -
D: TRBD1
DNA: TGTGCCAGCAGCTGGGCAGGGGGCAACAATGAGCAGTTCTTC
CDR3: CASSWAGGNNEQFF

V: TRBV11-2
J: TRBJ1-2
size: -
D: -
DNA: TGTGCCAGCAGCTTAGGAGACAGGTGGAGCAACTATGGCTACACCTTC
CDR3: CASSLGDRWSNYGYTF

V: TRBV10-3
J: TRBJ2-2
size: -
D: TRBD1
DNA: TGTGCCATCAGTGAGCCGGGACAGGGGTACACCGGGGAGCTGTTTTTT
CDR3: CAISEPGQGYTGELFF

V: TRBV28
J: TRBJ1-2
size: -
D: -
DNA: TGTGCCAGCAGTTTTGGTTGGGGGGGCGATGGCTACACCTTC
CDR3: CASSFGWGGDGYTF